A single sample gave rise to the 27 T cell receptor beta chains below, sequenced in a study of T-cell memory formation after mild COVID-19. TCRdb re-called the 5' RACE reads with MiXCR, one entry per CDR3 protein. The sample yields approximately 390,000 distinct CDR3 sequences, 15% to 20% seen once. The specimen was PBMCs or a T cell subset sorted from them (not recorded which). The receptors come from a young man who had mild COVID-19 (a few samples of this study predate the infection). Cell type and time point are not known.

The table lists this clonotype with a few counts. This chain uses TRBV20-1 with TRBJ1-1; possibly TRBD1 for D (6 bases). This CDR3 comprises 15 residues. Germline V gives CDR1 DFQATT, CDR2 SNEGSKA (reference sequence). The V and J ends lost 1 base and 5 bases respectively, with 17 bases between them. DNA of the CDR3: TGCAGTGCTAGAGTTGCCCTCAGGGGTGGGACTGAAGCTTTCTTT. This gives the protein CSARVALRGGTEAFF.

This clonotype was seen ten or more times. The CDR3 region has the DNA TGTGCCAGCAGTTACCGCGGGGGGGGTGGCACTGAAGCTTTCTTT. Protein sequence: CASSYRGGGGTEAFF. This chain joins TRBV6-5 and TRBJ1-1, with D possibly being TRBD1 (5 bases). CDR1 is MNHEY and CDR2 is SVGAGI in the germline V gene. V gave up 2 bases and J gave up 4 bases, with 14 bases separating them. This CDR3 is 15 amino acids long.

CDR3 nucleotide sequence: TGTGCCAGCAGTGGCCCCCTTCTAGCGAGAACATACAATGAGCAGTTCTTC. Amino acids: CASSGPLLARTYNEQFF. V is TRBV6-6 and J is TRBJ2-1, with D perhaps TRBD2 (6 bases). Trimming took 5 bases from V and 4 from J, leaving 21 bases between them. The CDR3 runs 17 residues. Germline values: CDR1 MNHNY, CDR2 SVGAGI (reference sequence).

The table lists this clonotype with a few counts. The gene calls are TRBV6-6 and TRBJ1-2; D is uncertain. Trimming took off 5 bases at V and 7 bases at J, with 5 bases between the two ends. Germline assignment: CDR1 MNHNY and CDR2 SVGAGI (reference sequence). This CDR3 spans 10 amino acids. The CDR3 loop reads CASSAPGYTF. The CDR3 DNA reads TGTGCCAGCAGTGCCCCTGGCTACACCTTC.

In this sample, this clonotype turned up many times. The rearrangement links TRBV12-3 or TRBV12-4 to TRBJ2-2; D is unclear. The CDR3 sequence is 11 residues long. The V and J ends lost 3 bases and 6 bases respectively, with 2 bases between them. The CDR3 bases are TGTGCCAGCAGTTTCTCCGGGGAGCTGTTTTTT. Translating gives CASSFSGELFF.

In its sample, this clonotype was seen a few times. V and J are TRBV5-1 and TRBJ2-1, with D perhaps TRBD2 (5 bases). The germline V and J ends were trimmed by 1 base and 0 bases, with 11 bases remaining between them. The germline gives CDR1 SGHRS, CDR2 YFSETQ. The CDR3 loop spans 16 amino acids. CDR3 residues: CASSLPGLSSYNEQFF. In nucleotides, the CDR3 is TGCGCCAGCAGCTTGCCTGGACTGAGCTCCTACAATGAGCAGTTCTTC.

The chain joins TRBV6-1 to TRBJ2-7; TRBD2 matches at 7 bases. Germline CDR1 and CDR2: MNHNS and SASEGT. CDR3 length: 12 amino acids. V lost 10 bases, J lost 2 bases, and 5 bases stayed unmatched. In nucleotides, the CDR3 is TGTGCCAAGCGGGACGCAGCCTACGAGCAGTACGTC. Translating it yields CAKRDAAYEQYV.

This clonotype has just a few counts. The chain has TRBV12-3 or TRBV12-4 and TRBJ1-5; no clear D gene. The CDR3 sequence is 14 residues long. V was shortened by 5 bases and J by 0 bases, with 8 bases between the two germline ends. CDR3 in DNA: TGTGCCAGCAGTCCGGTACATAGCAATCAGCCCCAGCATTTT. Translated, it gives CASSPVHSNQPQHF.

This clonotype was found a few times. The rearrangement uses TRBV7-2 and TRBJ2-1; D uncertain. Germline loops: CDR1 SGHTA, CDR2 FQGNSA. Trimming cost V 4 bases and J 12 bases, with 10 bases left between them. This CDR3 comprises 11 residues. The CDR3 nucleotides read TGTGCCAGCAGCTCGACTCCCCTGCAGTTCTTC. It yields the protein CASSSTPLQFF. Full variable domain (remainder filled in from reference TRBV7-2 and TRBJ2-1): GAGVSQSPSNKVTEKGKDVELRCDPISGHTALYWYRQSLGQGLEFLIYFQGNSAPDKSGLPSDRFSAERTGGSVSTLTIQRTQQEDSAVYLCASSSTPLQFFGPGTRLTVL.

This clonotype has a handful of counts. V gene TRBV6-1 combines with J gene TRBJ1-6; possible D gene TRBD1, 5 bases. The CDR3 spans 13 residues. Germline V CDR1 and CDR2: MNHNS, SASEGT. V was pared by 4 bases and J by 8 bases, with 9 bases between. The DNA for the CDR3 is TGTGCCAGCAGTGGACTGGGGGATTCACCCCTCCACTTT. Translating it yields CASSGLGDSPLHF.

This clonotype was detected only a few times. The J gene is TRBJ2-3, the V gene TRBV29-1; D unresolved. The germline V gene encodes CDR1 SQVTM and CDR2 ANQGSEA. The CDR3 covers 14 residues. The germline V and J ends were trimmed by 6 bases and 4 bases, with 17 bases remaining between them. The CDR3 loop reads CSVMPAVGADTQYF. CDR3 bases: TGCAGCGTGATGCCCGCTGTGGGCGCAGATACGCAGTATTTT.

The sample holds a few counts of this clonotype. The rearrangement joins TRBV12-3 or TRBV12-4 to TRBJ2-1; D may match TRBD1 or TRBD2 (5 bases each). V lost 3 bases and J 7 bases, leaving 19 bases between the germline ends. The CDR3 loop spans 16 amino acids. DNA of the CDR3: TGTGCCAGCAGTTTTTTGGGACCCTCCCTAATGAATGAGCAGTTCTTC. It is translated as CASSFLGPSLMNEQFF.

The chain links TRBV5-1 to TRBJ1-3, with D possibly being TRBD1 (6 bases). The CDR3 covers 18 residues. Germline-derived CDR1 and CDR2 are SGHRS and YFSETQ. The V end was cut by 2 bases, the J end by 0 bases, with 18 bases between. CDR3 sequence reads: CASSLNTVGGDSGNTIYF. The CDR3 region has the DNA TGCGCCAGCAGCTTAAATACGGTCGGGGGCGACTCTGGAAACACCATATATTTT.

The chain uses TRBV20-1 and TRBJ1-1; D is perhaps TRBD1 (5 bases). This CDR3 has 11 amino acids. V gave up 5 bases and J gave up 5 bases, with 9 bases separating them. CDR1 and CDR2 from the germline V gene are DFQATT and SNEGSKA (reference sequence). In nucleotides, the CDR3 is TGCAGTGCTCGGGGCTTTACTGAAGCTTTCTTT. Its translation is CSARGFTEAFF.

V is TRBV5-1 and J is TRBJ1-4, with 9 bases lining up with TRBD1. The J segment lost 4 bases and the V segment lost 1 base, leaving 2 bases of the junction unmatched. The germline V gene has CDR1 SGHRS and CDR2 YFSETQ. The CDR3 has 15 residues. The CDR3 sequence: CASSLKGQGNEKLFF. The CDR3, as DNA: TGCGCCAGCAGCTTGAAGGGACAGGGTAATGAAAAACTGTTTTTT.

The sample holds many counts of this clonotype. CDR3 protein: CASSLQGAGGNTIYF. CDR3 DNA: TGCGCCAGCAGCCTCCAGGGGGCCGGTGGAAACACCATATATTTT. The J gene is TRBJ1-3, the V gene TRBV4-1; 8 nucleotides align to TRBD1. This CDR3 is built from 15 residues. V gave up 4 bases and J gave up 3 bases; unmatched junction bases: 5. CDR1 and CDR2 (germline): MGHRA, YSYEKL.

The genes are TRBV20-1 and TRBJ2-5; maybe TRBD2 (5 bases). Trimming stripped 4 bases from V and 0 bases from J, with 9 bases between. Germline lookup yields CDR1 DFQATT and CDR2 SNEGSKA (reference sequence). CDR3 length equals 13 residues. The CDR3 sequence: CSANPDYQETQYF. The CDR3 DNA reads as TGCAGTGCTAACCCGGACTACCAAGAGACCCAGTACTTC.

There are a few counts of this clonotype. The V and J genes are TRBV7-6 and TRBJ1-4; no clear D gene. Deletions cut 3 bases from V and 8 bases from J, with 16 bases between. Germline V gene lookup returns CDR1 SGHVS and CDR2 FNYEAQ. CDR3 length: 15 residues. CDR3 sequence reads: CASSLGRPGQEKLFF. The CDR3 DNA reads TGTGCCAGCAGCTTGGGAAGACCGGGCCAAGAAAAACTGTTTTTT.

CDR3 residues: CASRERSDTSAKNIQYF. CDR3 nucleotides: TGTGCCAGCAGGGAAAGATCAGACACAAGCGCCAAAAACATTCAGTACTTC. This sequence joins TRBV6-4 and TRBJ2-4, with D hard to call. CDR3 length: 17 residues. CDR1 is MRHNA and CDR2 is SNTAGT in the germline V gene. V was shortened by 6 bases and J by 1 base, with 19 bases between the two germline ends.

This clonotype was found many times. V is TRBV7-3 and J is TRBJ2-2; 7 nucleotides align to TRBD1. The CDR3 length is 15 residues. V trimming: 5 bases; J trimming: 0 bases; junction bases outside the gene matches: 3. CDR1 and CDR2 (germline): SGHTA, FQGTGA. The CDR3: CASSPGQANTGELFF. In DNA form, the CDR3 reads TGTGCCAGCAGCCCCGGACAGGCGAACACCGGGGAGCTGTTTTTT.

This chain uses TRBV29-1 with TRBJ2-7; 7 bases match TRBD1. The V gene's germline CDR1 is SQVTM and CDR2 ANQGSEA. The CDR3 contains 12 residues. V lost 6 bases and J lost 5; bases outside the gene matches: 7. CDR3 sequence (DNA): TGCAGCGTGGTAAGAGACAGGGACGAGCAGTACTTC. It translates to CSVVRDRDEQYF.

The V and J genes are TRBV7-9 and TRBJ2-1, with TRBD2 matching over 15 bases. In germline, CDR1 is SEHNR, CDR2 FQNEAQ (reference sequence). Losses at the gene ends were 4 bases for V and 2 bases for J; bases not matched to a gene: 6. The CDR3 totals 18 residues. CDR3 DNA: TGTGCCAGCAGCTCCGGGACTAGCGGGGGGATCGCCTACAATGAGCAGTTCTTC. Its protein is CASSSGTSGGIAYNEQFF.

This rearrangement joins TRBV6-5 to TRBJ1-3; tentatively, D is TRBD1 (6 bases). The CDR3 totals 16 residues. The germline V gene has CDR1 MNHEY and CDR2 SVGAGI. V lost 4 bases and J 0 bases, leaving 13 bases between the germline ends. DNA of the CDR3: TGTGCCAGCAGTTCCCACCCAGGGGTCTCTGGAAACACCATATATTTT. Translating gives CASSSHPGVSGNTIYF.

V gene TRBV25-1 combines with J gene TRBJ1-2; D is possibly TRBD1 (5 bases). V shed 3 bases and J shed 7 bases, with 12 bases lying between them. In germline, CDR1 is MGHDK, CDR2 SYGVNS. This CDR3 contains 13 residues. CDR3 amino acids: CASSEGPAGGYTF. The DNA for the CDR3 is TGTGCCAGCAGTGAGGGGCCCGCGGGTGGCTACACCTTC.

The CDR3 loop is CASSLVEAGSGSPLHF. In DNA form, the CDR3 reads TGTGCCAGCAGCTTAGTTGAGGCAGGATCAGGCTCACCCCTCCACTTT. This chain uses TRBV7-6 with TRBJ1-6; D remains unclear. CDR1 is SGHVS, CDR2 FNYEAQ, per germline. This CDR3 is 16 amino acids long. Trimming pared 1 base from V and 10 bases from J, leaving 17 bases between.

The sample holds a few counts of this clonotype. The chain couples TRBV7-9 to TRBJ1-1; D is ambiguous. Germline lookup yields CDR1 SEHNR and CDR2 FQNEAQ (reference sequence). V lost 2 bases to trimming and J lost 0 bases, with 10 bases between them. There are 15 residues in the CDR3. The CDR3 is CASSLSRILNTEAFF. The CDR3 bases are TGTGCCAGCAGCTTATCGAGGATCTTGAACACTGAAGCTTTCTTT.

The rearrangement links TRBV5-1 to TRBJ2-3; TRBD2 is a possible D gene (5 bases). Germline-derived CDR1 and CDR2 are SGHRS and YFSETQ. V was pared by 4 bases and J by 0 bases, with 15 bases between. This CDR3 comprises 16 residues. The CDR3 sequence: CASSERGFTSTDTQYF. The CDR3 bases are TGCGCCAGCAGCGAACGAGGGTTCACTAGCACAGATACGCAGTATTTT.